This is a list of T cell receptor beta chains from one sample in a study of CD8 T cells in ankylosing spondylitis. TCRdb fed the 5' RACE reads into MiXCR, producing one record per CDR3 protein. Here the sample spans around 39,000 distinct CDR3 sequences, about 15% being singletons. Material: blood. The receptors were gathered from a male donor with ankylosing spondylitis or in good health (not recorded which). Both conserved end residues are part of each CDR3. The D gene is left open where the match is weak. A row's size may be missing; if present it is once, few, many or a size class.

TGCAGCGTTGAAGATATATCCCCGAAGAACACTGAAGCTTTCTTT CSVEDISPKNTEAFF . TRBV29-1 . TRBJ1-1
TGTGCCAGCAGTCCCAGCGGGCTAGCGGGAGGGCTAAGCGGGGAGCTGTTTTTT CASSPSGLAGGLSGELFF TRBD2 TRBV12-3/TRBV12-4 few TRBJ2-2
TGTGCCAGCAGTTTGTCTAGCTATGGAGATACGCAGTATTTT CASSLSSYGDTQYF . TRBV12-3/TRBV12-4 few TRBJ2-3
TGTGCCAGCAGCTTATGGGGCACCGGGGAGCTGTTTTTT CASSLWGTGELFF . TRBV7-2 few TRBJ2-2
TGTGCCAGCAGTTTTGCGGGGACCCTTGCAACTAATGAAAAACTGTTTTTT CASSFAGTLATNEKLFF . TRBV28 few TRBJ1-4
TGCAGCGCCCCAGTCAGGCTAGCGGGATCTGAGCAGTTCTTC CSAPVRLAGSEQFF TRBD2 TRBV29-1 few TRBJ2-1
TGTGCCAGCAACTCGTATGGGGGGCCCAACACCGGGGAGCTGTTTTTT CASNSYGGPNTGELFF . TRBV7-9 few TRBJ2-2
TGTGCCAGCAGCCCCCGTTCTTACGCGGGAACTGAAGCTTTCTTT CASSPRSYAGTEAFF . TRBV3-1 few TRBJ1-1
TGTGCCAGCAGTTACCTTGGCGGGGTGGGTCCCCTAGCCAAAAACATTCAGTACTTC CASSYLGGVGPLAKNIQYF . TRBV28 . TRBJ2-4
TGTGCCAGCAGCGCCGGGACACGCTCTGGAAACACCATATATTTT CASSAGTRSGNTIYF . TRBV14 few TRBJ1-3
TGCGCCAGCAGCTTGGATGGGCAGCCCCAGCATTTT CASSLDGQPQHF . TRBV5-1 . TRBJ1-5